This T cell receptor (beta chain) came from a study of blood T cells in healthy people across ages. Through a sample-barcoded 5' primer and a J-beta primer mix, a second PCR was run for roughly 7 to 12 cycles. TCRdb re-derived calls from the 5' RACE reads in MiXCR, one entry per CDR3 protein. The table shows approximately 850,000 distinct CDR3 sequences, with roughly 44% occurring only once. V was cut by 6 bases and J by 8 bases, with 17 bases left in between. Germline V gene sequence: CDR1 SGHTA, CDR2 FQGTGA. The CDR3 length is 14 residues. This clonotype originated in a man aged 60 to 69 in good health. Sequencing was done on a sample of blood. The J gene is TRBJ2-1, the V gene TRBV7-3, with D tentatively TRBD2 (6 bases). DNA of the CDR3: TGTGCCAGCAGTGAGGGACTCCCTATGGATGAGCAGTTCTTC. This gives the protein CASSEGLPMDEQFF.